This T cell receptor (beta chain) was captured in a study of OX40 agonist ivuxolimab in advanced cancers. Germline V gives CDR1 KGHSH, CDR2 LQKENI. The ends lost 0 bases at V and 4 bases at J; junction bases unmatched: 7. This CDR3 has 17 residues. Assay: immunoSEQ multiplex PCR; the TCRdb copy retains only in-frame clones and omits some. Of about 66,000 clones detected, 77% appear once; the ten largest clones hold around 1.6%. Comments on this clone: What it binds is unknown.

Study outcomes and limitations: Clonal expansion was seen in CD4+ and CD8+ blood T cells by week 6 at 0.1 to 3.0 mg/kg.

Sequencing used CD4+ or CD8+ T cells sorted from blood, obtained in a trial of the OX40 agonist ivuxolimab. The sequence was obtained from an adult with an advanced solid tumor such as melanoma, head and neck, liver or kidney cancer. This chain uses TRBV18 with TRBJ2-2; TRBD1 aligns across 8 bases. CDR3 DNA: TGTGCCAGCTCACCACCGGGCCGGACAGGGTTCACCGGGGAGCTGTTTTTT. Translation gives CASSPPGRTGFTGELFF.